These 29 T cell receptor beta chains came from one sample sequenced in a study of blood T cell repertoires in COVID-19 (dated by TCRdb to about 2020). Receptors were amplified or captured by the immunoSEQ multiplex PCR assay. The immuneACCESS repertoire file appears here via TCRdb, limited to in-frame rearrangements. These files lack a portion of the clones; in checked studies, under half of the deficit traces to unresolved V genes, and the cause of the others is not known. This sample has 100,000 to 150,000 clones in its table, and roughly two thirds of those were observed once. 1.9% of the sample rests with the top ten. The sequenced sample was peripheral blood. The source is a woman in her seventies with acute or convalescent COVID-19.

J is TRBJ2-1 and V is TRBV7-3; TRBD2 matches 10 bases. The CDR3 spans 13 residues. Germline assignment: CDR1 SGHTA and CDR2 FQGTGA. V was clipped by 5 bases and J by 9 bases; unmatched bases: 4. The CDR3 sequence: CASSRAGGLEQFF. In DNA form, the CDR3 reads TGTGCCAGCAGCCGAGCGGGAGGGCTTGAGCAGTTCTTC.

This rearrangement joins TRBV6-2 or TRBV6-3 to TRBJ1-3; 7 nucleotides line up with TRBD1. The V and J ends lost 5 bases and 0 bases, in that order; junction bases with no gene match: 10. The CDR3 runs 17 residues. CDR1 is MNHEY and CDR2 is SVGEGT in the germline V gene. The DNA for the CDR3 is TGTGCCAGCAGTCCACGGACAGGTCCGATCTCTGGAAACACCATATATTTT. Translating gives CASSPRTGPISGNTIYF.

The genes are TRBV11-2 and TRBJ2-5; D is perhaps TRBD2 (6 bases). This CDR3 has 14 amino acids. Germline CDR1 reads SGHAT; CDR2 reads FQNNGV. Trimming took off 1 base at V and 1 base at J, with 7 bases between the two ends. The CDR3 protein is CASSLVEGQETQYF. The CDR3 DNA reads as TGTGCCAGCAGCTTAGTGGAGGGCCAAGAGACCCAGTACTTC.

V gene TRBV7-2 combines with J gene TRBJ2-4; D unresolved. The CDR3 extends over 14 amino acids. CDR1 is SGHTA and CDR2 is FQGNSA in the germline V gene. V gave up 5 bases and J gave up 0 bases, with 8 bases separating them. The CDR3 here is CASSQVLAKNIQYF. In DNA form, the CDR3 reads TGTGCCAGCAGCCAAGTACTAGCCAAAAACATTCAGTACTTC. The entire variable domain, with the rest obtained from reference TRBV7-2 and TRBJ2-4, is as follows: GAGVSQSPSNKVTEKGKDVELRCDPISGHTALYWYRQSLGQGLEFLIYFQGNSAPDKSGLPSDRFSAERTGGSVSTLTIQRTQQEDSAVYLCASSQVLAKNIQYFGAGTRLSVL.

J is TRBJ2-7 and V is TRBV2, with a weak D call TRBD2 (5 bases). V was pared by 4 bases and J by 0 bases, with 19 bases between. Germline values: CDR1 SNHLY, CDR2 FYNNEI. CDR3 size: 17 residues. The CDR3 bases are TGTGCCAGCAGTGGGGATAGCGCCACCTCAACCTCCTACGAGCAGTACTTC. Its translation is CASSGDSATSTSYEQYF. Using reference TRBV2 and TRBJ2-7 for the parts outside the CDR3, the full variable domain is EPEVTQTPSHQVTQMGQEVILRCVPISNHLYFYWYRQILGQKVEFLVSFYNNEISEKSEIFDDQFSVERPDGSNFTLKIRSTKLEDSAMYFCASSGDSATSTSYEQYFGPGTRLTVT.

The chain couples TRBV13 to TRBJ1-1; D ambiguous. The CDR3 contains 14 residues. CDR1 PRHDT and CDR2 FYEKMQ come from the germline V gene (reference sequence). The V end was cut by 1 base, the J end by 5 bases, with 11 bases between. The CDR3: CASSLDGGRTEAFF. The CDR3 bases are TGTGCCAGCAGCTTAGACGGAGGACGAACTGAAGCTTTCTTT.

The CDR3 nucleotides are TGTGCCAGCTCACTCCTAGGGATAGCGGGGGCCAGCACAGATACGCAGTATTTT. Translation: CASSLLGIAGASTDTQYF. This sequence joins TRBV18 and TRBJ2-3; 9 bases match TRBD2. V trimming: 4 bases; J trimming: 0 bases; junction bases outside the gene matches: 11. Per the germline V gene, CDR1 is KGHSH and CDR2 is LQKENI. The CDR3 is 18 amino acids. Combining the CDR3 with reference TRBV18 and TRBJ2-3 gives the whole variable domain NAGVMQNPRHLVRRRGQEARLRCSPMKGHSHVYWYRQLPEEGLKFMVYLQKENIIDESGMPKERFSAEFPKEGPSILRIQQVVRGDSAAYFCASSLLGIAGASTDTQYFGPGTRLTVL.

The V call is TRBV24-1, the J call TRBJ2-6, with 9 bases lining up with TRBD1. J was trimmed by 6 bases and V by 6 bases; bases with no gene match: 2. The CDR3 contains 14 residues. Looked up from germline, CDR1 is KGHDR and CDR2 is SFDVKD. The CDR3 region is CATSWTGEANVLTF. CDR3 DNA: TGTGCCACCAGTTGGACAGGGGAGGCCAACGTCCTGACTTTC.

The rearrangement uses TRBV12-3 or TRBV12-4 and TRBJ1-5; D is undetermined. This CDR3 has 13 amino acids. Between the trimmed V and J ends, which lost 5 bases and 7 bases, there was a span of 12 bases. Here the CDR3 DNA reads TGTGCCAGCAGTCCCTCACGGTTGCAGCCCCAGCATTTT. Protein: CASSPSRLQPQHF.

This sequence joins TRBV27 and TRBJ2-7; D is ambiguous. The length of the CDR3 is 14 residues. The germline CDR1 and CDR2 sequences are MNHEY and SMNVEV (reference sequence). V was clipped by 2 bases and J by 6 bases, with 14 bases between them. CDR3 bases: TGTGCCAGCAGTTTAGAAGATAGGAGCGCCGAGCAGTACTTC. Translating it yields CASSLEDRSAEQYF.

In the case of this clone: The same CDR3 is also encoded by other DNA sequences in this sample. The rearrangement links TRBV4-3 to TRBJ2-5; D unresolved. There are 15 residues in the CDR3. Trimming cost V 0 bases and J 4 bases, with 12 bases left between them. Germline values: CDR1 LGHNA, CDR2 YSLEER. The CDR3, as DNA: TGCGCCAGCAGCCAAGATCCGGGTCCCCGAGAGACCCAGTACTTC. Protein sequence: CASSQDPGPRETQYF.

The CDR3 nucleotides read TGCAGTGCTATCGGAGAAGGGGAGCTGTTTTTT. Its translation is CSAIGEGELFF. The J gene is TRBJ2-2, the V gene TRBV20-1; no firm D call. The CDR3 loop spans 11 amino acids. The germline gives CDR1 DFQATT, CDR2 SNEGSKA (reference sequence). The V end was cut by 4 bases, the J end by 8 bases, with 8 bases between.

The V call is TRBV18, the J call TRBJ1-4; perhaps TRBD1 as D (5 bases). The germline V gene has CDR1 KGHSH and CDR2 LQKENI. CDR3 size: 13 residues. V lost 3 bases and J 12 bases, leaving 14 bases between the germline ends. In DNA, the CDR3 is TGTGCCAGCTCACCCCTAGCGGGGGAAGAACTGTTTTTT. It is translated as CASSPLAGEELFF.

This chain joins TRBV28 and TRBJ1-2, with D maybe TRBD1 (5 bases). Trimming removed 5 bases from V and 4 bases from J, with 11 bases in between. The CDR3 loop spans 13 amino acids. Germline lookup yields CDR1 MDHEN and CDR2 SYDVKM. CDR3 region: CASSSGDGYGYTF. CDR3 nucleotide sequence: TGTGCCAGCAGTAGCGGGGACGGCTATGGCTACACCTTC.

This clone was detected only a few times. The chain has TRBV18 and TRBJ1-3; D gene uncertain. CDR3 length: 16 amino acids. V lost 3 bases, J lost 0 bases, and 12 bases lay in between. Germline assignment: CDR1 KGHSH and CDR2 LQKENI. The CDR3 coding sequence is TGTGCCAGCTCACCTCCGGGTCCACTCTCTGGAAACACCATATATTTT. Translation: CASSPPGPLSGNTIYF.

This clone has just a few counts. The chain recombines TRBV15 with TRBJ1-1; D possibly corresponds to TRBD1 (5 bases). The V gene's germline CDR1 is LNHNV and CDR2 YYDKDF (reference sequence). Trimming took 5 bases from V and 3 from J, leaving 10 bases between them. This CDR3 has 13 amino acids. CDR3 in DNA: TGTGCCACCAGCGCCTCCAGGGACACTGAAGCTTTCTTT. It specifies CATSASRDTEAFF. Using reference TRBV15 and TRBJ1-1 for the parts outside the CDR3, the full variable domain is DAMVIQNPRYQVTQFGKPVTLSCSQTLNHNVMYWYQQKSSQAPKLLFHYYDKDFNNEADTPDNFQSRRPNTSFCFLDIRSPGLGDTAMYLCATSASRDTEAFFGQGTRLTVV.

The CDR3 sequence: CASISTGGTEAFF. In DNA form, the CDR3 reads TGTGCCAGCATATCCACCGGAGGCACTGAAGCTTTCTTT. The rearrangement uses TRBV28 and TRBJ1-1, with D hard to call. The CDR3 loop spans 13 amino acids. Germline V gene sequence: CDR1 MDHEN, CDR2 SYDVKM. Trimming left V 7 bases short and J 4 bases short, with 13 bases between.

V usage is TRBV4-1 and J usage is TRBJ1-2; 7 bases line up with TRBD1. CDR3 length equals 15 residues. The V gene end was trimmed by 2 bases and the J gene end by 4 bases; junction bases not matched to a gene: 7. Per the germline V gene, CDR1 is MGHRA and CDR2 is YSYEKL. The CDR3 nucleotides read TGCGCCAGCAGCCAAACTACAGGGGAGACCTATGGCTACACCTTC. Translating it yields CASSQTTGETYGYTF.

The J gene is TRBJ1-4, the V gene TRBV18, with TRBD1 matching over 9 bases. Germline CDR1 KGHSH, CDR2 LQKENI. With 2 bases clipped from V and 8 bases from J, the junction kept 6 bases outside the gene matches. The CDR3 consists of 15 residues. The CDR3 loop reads CASSPAGQGLEKLFF. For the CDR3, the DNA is TGTGCCAGCTCACCAGCGGGACAGGGACTCGAAAAACTGTTTTTT.

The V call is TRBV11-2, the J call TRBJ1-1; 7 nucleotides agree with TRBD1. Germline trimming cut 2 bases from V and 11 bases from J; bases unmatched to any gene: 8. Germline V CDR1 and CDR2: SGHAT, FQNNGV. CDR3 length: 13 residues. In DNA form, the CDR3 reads TGTGCCAGCAGCTTAAACTCCGCAGGGGGGGCTTTCTTT. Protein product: CASSLNSAGGAFF.

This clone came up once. Here the CDR3 reads CASSLEGRGFETQYF. In DNA, the CDR3 is TGCGCCAGCAGCTTGGAGGGCAGGGGTTTTGAGACCCAGTACTTC. This chain uses TRBV5-1 with TRBJ2-5, with a tentative D call TRBD1 (6 bases). The germline gives CDR1 SGHRS, CDR2 YFSETQ. CDR3 length: 15 amino acids. Trimming cost V 0 bases and J 5 bases, with 14 bases left between them.

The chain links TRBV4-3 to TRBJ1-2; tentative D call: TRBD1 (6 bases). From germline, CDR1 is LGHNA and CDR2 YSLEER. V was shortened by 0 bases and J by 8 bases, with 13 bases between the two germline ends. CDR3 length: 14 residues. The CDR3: CASSQDRGAEGYTF. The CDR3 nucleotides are TGCGCCAGCAGCCAAGATCGGGGGGCGGAAGGCTACACCTTC.

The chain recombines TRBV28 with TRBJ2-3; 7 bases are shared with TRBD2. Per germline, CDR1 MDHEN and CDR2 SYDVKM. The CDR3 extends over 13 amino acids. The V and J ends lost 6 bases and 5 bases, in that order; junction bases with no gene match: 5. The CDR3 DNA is TGTGCCAGCAGCAGCGGGGCGGGAGATACGCAGTATTTT. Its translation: CASSSGAGDTQYF.

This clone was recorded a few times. DNA of the CDR3: TGTGCCAGTCGGGACTTCACTGAAGCTTTCTTT. This translates into CASRDFTEAFF. The chain has TRBV2 and TRBJ1-1, with D perhaps TRBD1 (5 bases). The germline V gene has CDR1 SNHLY and CDR2 FYNNEI. Trimming removed 9 bases at V and 4 bases at J, with 9 bases between. This CDR3 has 11 residues.

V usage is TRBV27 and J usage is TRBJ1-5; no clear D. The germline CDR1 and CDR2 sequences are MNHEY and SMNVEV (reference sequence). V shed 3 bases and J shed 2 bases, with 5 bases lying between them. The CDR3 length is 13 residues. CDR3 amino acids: CASSFVRNQPQHF. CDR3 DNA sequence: TGTGCCAGCAGTTTCGTCCGCAATCAGCCCCAGCATTTT.

This CDR3 reads CASSPGQGRGNTIYF. CDR3 coding DNA: TGTGCCAGCAGCCCCGGACAGGGGAGAGGAAACACCATATATTTT. V and J are TRBV3-1 (or the pseudogene TRBV3-2) and TRBJ1-3, with 9 bases matching TRBD1. With 4 bases clipped from V and 4 bases from J, the junction kept 5 bases outside the gene matches. The CDR3 loop spans 15 amino acids. Germline loops: CDR1 LGHDT, CDR2 YNNKEL (reference sequence).

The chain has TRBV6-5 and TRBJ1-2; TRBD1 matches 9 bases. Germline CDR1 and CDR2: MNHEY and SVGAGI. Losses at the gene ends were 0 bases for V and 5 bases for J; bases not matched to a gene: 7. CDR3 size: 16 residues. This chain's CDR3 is CASSYSIGQGQYGYTF. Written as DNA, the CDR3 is TGTGCCAGCAGTTACTCGATTGGACAGGGGCAGTATGGCTACACCTTC.

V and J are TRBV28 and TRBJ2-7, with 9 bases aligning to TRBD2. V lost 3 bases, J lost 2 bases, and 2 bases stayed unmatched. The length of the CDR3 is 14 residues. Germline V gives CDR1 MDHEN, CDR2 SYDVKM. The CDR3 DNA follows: TGTGCCAGCAGTTTCCTAGCGGGGCCCTACGAGCAGTACTTC. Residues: CASSFLAGPYEQYF.

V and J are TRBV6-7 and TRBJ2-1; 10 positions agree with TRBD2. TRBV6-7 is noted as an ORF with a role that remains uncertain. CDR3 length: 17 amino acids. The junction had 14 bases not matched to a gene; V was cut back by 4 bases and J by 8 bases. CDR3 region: CASSSRRTSGRADEQFF. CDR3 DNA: TGTGCCAGCAGTTCTAGAAGGACTAGCGGCAGAGCCGATGAGCAGTTCTTC.